One sample yielded the 20 T cell receptor beta chains listed below, sequenced in a study of blood T cell repertoires in COVID-19. The repertoire was sequenced with immunoSEQ multiplex PCR; TCRdb's copy has only in-frame clones and lacks some. The sample has around 70,000 clones; roughly 85% are singletons. Sequenced input: peripheral blood. The source is a man in his sixties with active or convalescent COVID-19.

The V call is TRBV9, the J call TRBJ1-5; 11 nucleotides match TRBD1. The CDR3 has 16 residues. The J segment lost 0 bases and the V segment lost 4 bases, leaving 3 bases of the junction unmatched. CDR1 SGDLS and CDR2 YYNGEE come from the germline V gene. In DNA, the CDR3 is TGTGCCAGCAGCCTGGGACAGGGGGATAGCAATCAGCCCCAGCATTTT. Amino acids: CASSLGQGDSNQPQHF. Together with reference TRBV9 and TRBJ1-5, the CDR3 gives the full variable domain: DSGVTQTPKHLITATGQRVTLRCSPRSGDLSVYWYQQSLDQGLQFLIQYYNGEERAKGNILERFSAQQFPDLHSELNLSSLELGDSALYFCASSLGQGDSNQPQHFGDGTRLSIL.

The chain couples TRBV28 to TRBJ1-2; D call uncertain. Trimming left V 7 bases short and J 4 bases short, with 13 bases between. The CDR3 length is 13 residues. Germline values: CDR1 MDHEN, CDR2 SYDVKM. CDR3 nucleotide sequence: TGTGCCAGCACCCAGGCACCGTCCTATGGCTACACCTTC. This sequence encodes CASTQAPSYGYTF.

This clone came up a few times. The rearrangement links TRBV19 to TRBJ1-1; 7 nucleotides align to TRBD1. Germline lookup yields CDR1 LNHDA and CDR2 SQIVND (reference sequence). The CDR3 has 16 amino acids. V dropped 7 bases and J dropped 0; count of bases not matched to a gene: 11. DNA for the CDR3: TGTGCCAGTACCAGGGGGGTGATAGCCCTGAACACTGAAGCTTTCTTT. It yields the protein CASTRGVIALNTEAFF.

This chain links TRBV11-3 with TRBJ2-5, with 13 bases identical to TRBD2. This CDR3 has 17 amino acids. The V segment lost 3 bases and the J segment 2 bases; nucleotides outside the gene matches: 6. Germline CDR1 SGHNT, CDR2 YENEEA. The CDR3 DNA is TGTGCCAGCAGCTTGACTAGCGGGGGGCCCGAACAAGAGACCCAGTACTTC. Its translation is CASSLTSGGPEQETQYF.

The chain joins TRBV2 to TRBJ1-5, with a possible D match to TRBD1 (6 bases). Trimming stripped 4 bases from V and 0 bases from J, with 10 bases between. From germline, CDR1 is SNHLY and CDR2 FYNNEI. The CDR3 totals 15 residues. The CDR3 region has the DNA TGTGCCAGCAGTGGACAGGAGTATAGCAATCAGCCCCAGCATTTT. Translating gives CASSGQEYSNQPQHF.

This clone showed up just a few times. V usage is TRBV7-9 and J usage is TRBJ2-1, with D possibly being TRBD2 (5 bases). The CDR3 totals 14 residues. CDR1 is SEHNR and CDR2 is FQNEAQ in the germline V gene (reference sequence). V dropped 0 bases and J dropped 6 bases, with 9 bases sitting between them. The CDR3 sequence is CASSLASGFNEQFF. The CDR3 DNA sequence: TGTGCCAGCAGCTTAGCCTCGGGGTTCAATGAGCAGTTCTTC. The full variable domain, rest sourced from reference TRBV7-9 and TRBJ2-1, is DTGVSQNPRHKITKRGQNVTFRCDPISEHNRLYWYRQTLGQGPEFLTYFQNEAQLEKSRLLSDRFSAERPKGSFSTLEIQRTEQGDSAMYLCASSLASGFNEQFFGPGTRLTVL.

This chain uses TRBV19 with TRBJ2-1, with a weak D call TRBD2 (6 bases). The CDR3 sequence is 14 residues long. Trimming cost V 2 bases and J 7 bases, with 12 bases left between them. Germline CDR1 and CDR2: LNHDA and SQIVND (reference sequence). CDR3 bases: TGTGCCAGTAGTATAAGGCCAGGGAGGAATGAGCAGTTCTTC. Amino acids: CASSIRPGRNEQFF.

The V and J genes are TRBV5-1 and TRBJ2-5; 8 bases are shared with TRBD2. The CDR3 is 15 residues long. V was clipped by 4 bases and J by 1 base; unmatched bases: 6. Germline CDR1 SGHRS, CDR2 YFSETQ. CDR3 DNA sequence: TGCGCCAGCAGCAGTACCGGGGGGGTCCAAGAGACCCAGTACTTC. Translating gives CASSSTGGVQETQYF.

The chain is built from TRBV7-6 and TRBJ2-7, with D tentatively TRBD2 (6 bases). There are 15 residues in the CDR3. Trimming took off 3 bases at V and 3 bases at J, with 15 bases between the two ends. CDR1 SGHVS and CDR2 FNYEAQ come from the germline V gene. The CDR3 nucleotides read TGTGCCAGCAGCTTGATTGTGGGGGGTTACTACGAGCAGTACTTC. As protein: CASSLIVGGYYEQYF.

The V and J genes are TRBV6-5 and TRBJ1-2; D remains unclear. Germline CDR1 MNHEY, CDR2 SVGAGI. The CDR3 covers 13 residues. Between the trimmed V and J ends, which lost 6 bases and 2 bases, there was a span of 10 bases. The CDR3 bases are TGTGCCAGCAGCCCACAAGAAAACTATGGCTACACCTTC. This codes for CASSPQENYGYTF.

This chain connects TRBV5-1 to TRBJ2-7, with 9 bases identical to TRBD2. In germline, CDR1 is SGHRS, CDR2 YFSETQ. CDR3 length equals 16 residues. V lost 0 bases and J lost 2; bases outside the gene matches: 6. The CDR3 loop is CASSLGSSGGTYEQYF. The CDR3 DNA is TGCGCCAGCAGCTTGGGTTCCAGCGGGGGGACCTACGAGCAGTACTTC.

The chain combines TRBV12-3 or TRBV12-4 with TRBJ1-2, with TRBD1 as a possible D gene (6 bases). The CDR3 consists of 13 residues. V was cut by 3 bases and J by 4 bases, with 9 bases left in between. CDR3 bases: TGTGCCAGCAGTTTCAGGGGCCCCTATGGCTACACCTTC. Its protein product is CASSFRGPYGYTF.

This clone showed up just a few times. The chain uses TRBV30 and TRBJ2-7, with 12 bases aligning to TRBD2. There are 15 residues in the CDR3. The V gene end was trimmed by 1 base and the J gene end by 6 bases; junction bases not matched to a gene: 7. Per germline, CDR1 GTSNPN and CDR2 SVGIG (reference sequence). The DNA for the CDR3 is TGTGCCTGGAGTGGACTAGCGGGGGCCCCAAGCGAGCAGTACTTC. Amino acid sequence: CAWSGLAGAPSEQYF.

The chain joins TRBV18 to TRBJ2-3; possibly TRBD1 for D (5 bases). Germline V gene lookup returns CDR1 KGHSH and CDR2 LQKENI. Deletions cut 3 bases from V and 3 bases from J, with 16 bases between. The CDR3 has 16 amino acids. CDR3 sequence (DNA): TGTGCCAGCTCACCTACGAACGGACGGACAACAGATACGCAGTATTTT. Its protein product is CASSPTNGRTTDTQYF.

V and J are TRBV7-2 and TRBJ2-5, with 10 bases lining up with TRBD2. The CDR3 contains 15 residues. The V gene end was trimmed by 3 bases and the J gene end by 5 bases; junction bases not matched to a gene: 6. CDR1 and CDR2 from the germline V gene are SGHTA and FQGNSA. CDR3 sequence (DNA): TGTGCCAGCAGCTTCCAGCGGGGGGGCATGGAGACCCAGTACTTC. Protein: CASSFQRGGMETQYF.

V and J are TRBV3-1 (or the pseudogene TRBV3-2) and TRBJ2-3; TRBD1 matches at 12 bases. Germline assignment: CDR1 LGHDT and CDR2 YNNKEL (reference sequence). This CDR3 is built from 16 residues. The V gene end was trimmed by 0 bases and the J gene end by 6 bases; junction bases not matched to a gene: 4. In DNA form, the CDR3 reads TGTGCCAGCAGCCAAGAGTGGGACAGGGGGCGCGATACGCAGTATTTT. This encodes CASSQEWDRGRDTQYF.

Notes on this clone: Different DNA sequences within this sample yield the same CDR3. The rearrangement uses TRBV19 and TRBJ2-2; 9 positions agree with TRBD1. Germline trimming cut 2 bases from V and 1 base from J; bases unmatched to any gene: 2. This CDR3 has 16 amino acids. CDR1 and CDR2 from the germline V gene are LNHDA and SQIVND (reference sequence). The CDR3 DNA reads TGTGCCAGTAGTATACTGGGACAGGGGAACACCGGGGAGCTGTTTTTT. Translating it yields CASSILGQGNTGELFF. The complete variable domain, with remaining parts taken from reference TRBV19 and TRBJ2-2, reads DGGITQSPKYLFRKEGQNVTLSCEQNLNHDAMYWYRQDPGQGLRLIYYSQIVNDFQKGDIAEGYSVSREKKESFPLTVTSAQKNPTAFYLCASSILGQGNTGELFFGEGSRLTVL.

This clone was recorded a few times. The rearrangement links TRBV7-6 to TRBJ1-6, with unresolved D. The CDR3 is 15 residues long. CDR1 and CDR2 from the germline V gene are SGHVS and FNYEAQ. Trimming pared 0 bases from V and 5 bases from J, leaving 8 bases between. The CDR3 protein is CASSLAPGNNSPLHF. DNA of the CDR3: TGTGCCAGCAGCTTAGCCCCCGGGAATAATTCACCCCTCCACTTT. Complete variable domain (other parts from reference TRBV7-6 and TRBJ1-6): GAGVSQSPRYKVTKRGQDVALRCDPISGHVSLYWYRQALGQGPEFLTYFNYEAQQDKSGLPNDRFSAERPEGSISTLTIQRTEQRDSAMYRCASSLAPGNNSPLHFGNGTRLTVT.

The chain links TRBV28 to TRBJ1-5; 7 nucleotides line up with TRBD1. Unmatched junction bases numbered 8, after V lost 6 bases and J lost 3 bases. This CDR3 is built from 15 residues. Germline CDR1 MDHEN, CDR2 SYDVKM. CDR3 protein: CASSDRVQINQPQHF. In nucleotides, the CDR3 is TGTGCCAGCAGCGACAGGGTTCAGATCAATCAGCCCCAGCATTTT.

This clone occurred once. This chain connects TRBV20-1 to TRBJ2-7; 8 positions agree with TRBD1. This CDR3 has 14 residues. Germline CDR1 DFQATT, CDR2 SNEGSKA (reference sequence). The trim removed 3 bases at V and 3 bases at J, leaving 7 bases unmatched. This CDR3 reads CSASFRGRIYEQYF. The CDR3 nucleotides are TGCAGTGCTAGTTTCAGGGGGCGGATCTACGAGCAGTACTTC.